The 3 T cell receptor beta chains below all came from one sample that was sequenced in a study of CD8 T cells in Susac syndrome. Reverse transcription of 0.5 to 1 ug RNA was performed with random hexamers. TCRdb redid the calling of the immunoSEQ multiplex PCR reads with MiXCR, one entry per CDR3 protein. The sample shows around 200,000 distinct CDR3 sequences, approximately 95% of them seen only once. The sequencing sample was made of CD4+ T cells from PBMCs. The receptors shown here come from a human donor with multiple sclerosis.

This clonotype is a singleton in its sample. The rearrangement joins TRBV9 to TRBJ1-1; the D is unclear. The CDR3 totals 15 residues. CDR1 is SGDLS and CDR2 is YYNGEE in the germline V gene. V lost 4 bases and J 5 bases, leaving 18 bases between the germline ends. The CDR3 sequence: CASSSRLSSETEAFF. The DNA of the CDR3 is TGTGCCAGCAGCTCCCGCCTAAGTTCGGAGACTGAAGCTTTCTTT.

CDR3 DNA: TGTGCCAGCAGTGAAGGGCTAGGCACAGATACGCAGTATTTT. It is translated as CASSEGLGTDTQYF. The chain uses TRBV2 and TRBJ2-3; D remains unclear. V was cut by 1 base and J by 1 base, with 6 bases left in between. The CDR3 spans 14 residues. CDR1 SNHLY and CDR2 FYNNEI come from the germline V gene.

The genes are TRBV20-1 and TRBJ1-4; D gene ambiguous. The CDR3 has 13 residues. Trimming stripped 4 bases from V and 5 bases from J, with 11 bases between. Germline V gives CDR1 DFQATT, CDR2 SNEGSKA (reference sequence). The CDR3, as DNA: TGCAGTGCTATGAGCCCACTGAATGAAAAACTGTTTTTT. Protein: CSAMSPLNEKLFF.